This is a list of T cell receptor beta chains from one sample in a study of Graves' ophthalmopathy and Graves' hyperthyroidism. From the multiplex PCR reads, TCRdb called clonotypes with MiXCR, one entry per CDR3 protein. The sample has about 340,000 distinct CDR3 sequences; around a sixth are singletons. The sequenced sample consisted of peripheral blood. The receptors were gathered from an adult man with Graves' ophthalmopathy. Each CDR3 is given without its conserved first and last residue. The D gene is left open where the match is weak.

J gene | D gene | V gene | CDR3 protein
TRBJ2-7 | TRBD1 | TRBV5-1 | ASSLAPTGGSEQY
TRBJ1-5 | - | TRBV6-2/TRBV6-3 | ASGLSNQPQH
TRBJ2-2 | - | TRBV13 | ASSSTRTGNTGELF
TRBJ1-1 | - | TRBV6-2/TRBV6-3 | ASSSPGRGTEAF
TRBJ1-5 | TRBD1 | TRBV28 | ASSSSGGLQPQH
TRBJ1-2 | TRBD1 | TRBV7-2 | ASSQGARYGYT
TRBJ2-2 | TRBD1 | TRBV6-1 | ASSPTGPGELF
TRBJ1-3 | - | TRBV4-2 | ASSRGPLQDSGNTIY
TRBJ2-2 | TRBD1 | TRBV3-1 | ASRVAGGSIGELF
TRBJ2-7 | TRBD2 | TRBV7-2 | ASRDYGTNLYEQY
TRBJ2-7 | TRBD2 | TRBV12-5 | ASGFPLTGTNSYEQY
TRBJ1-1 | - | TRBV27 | ASGALTASEAF
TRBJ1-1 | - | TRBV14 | ASSQGRRGRGAF
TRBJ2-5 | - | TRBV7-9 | ASGRGYDMQY
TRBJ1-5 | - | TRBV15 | ATTDSGNQPQH
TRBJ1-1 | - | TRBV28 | ASELDTNTEAF
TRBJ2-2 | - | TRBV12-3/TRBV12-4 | ASSLRTIYTGELF
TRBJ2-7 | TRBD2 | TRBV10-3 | AISLLAGEYEQY
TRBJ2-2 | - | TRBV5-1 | ASAVQGPNTGELF
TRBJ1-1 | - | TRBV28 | ASRQTGPRGEAF
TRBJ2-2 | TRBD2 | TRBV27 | ASSREGRITGELF
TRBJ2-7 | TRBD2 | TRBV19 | ASSIGLAGSYEQY
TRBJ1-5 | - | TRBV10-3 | AISEGVSNQPQH
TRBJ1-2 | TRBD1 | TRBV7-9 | ASSLSRTDRGGYT
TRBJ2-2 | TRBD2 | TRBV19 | ASLTSGNPGELF
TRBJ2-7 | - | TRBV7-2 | ASSLLRNYEQY
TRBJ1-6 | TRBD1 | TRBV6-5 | ASSIQGALNSPLH
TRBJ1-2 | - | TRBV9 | ASSVGAAADPYRGYT
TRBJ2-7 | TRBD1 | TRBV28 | ASSRPSETGYEQY
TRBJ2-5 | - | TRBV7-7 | ASSLGTQQETQY
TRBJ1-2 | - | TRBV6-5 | ASSYSPGRGYT
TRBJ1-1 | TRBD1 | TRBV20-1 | SASNSAGTGADEAF
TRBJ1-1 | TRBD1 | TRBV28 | ASKIQGAITEAF